This T cell receptor beta chain was identified in a study of metastatic and nonmetastatic thyroid tumors. TCRdb reanalyzed the PCR reads via MiXCR. The data contain tens of thousands of clones, almost 30% of them singletons. Every patient was untreated before thyroid surgery. The sequence came from a female donor with papillary thyroid cancer or a benign thyroid nodule (not recorded which). Some clones in this sample may be carry-over from other donors' samples. The sequencing sample was made of blood.

CDR3: CASSQDRSGYGYTF. DNA for the CDR3: TGCGCCAGCAGCCAAGATAGATCCGGGTATGGCTACACCTTC. The chain joins TRBV4-3 to TRBJ1-2, with D unclear. The CDR3 contains 14 residues. Trimming left V 0 bases short and J 5 bases short, with 10 bases between. Germline CDR1 is LGHNA and CDR2 is YSLEER.